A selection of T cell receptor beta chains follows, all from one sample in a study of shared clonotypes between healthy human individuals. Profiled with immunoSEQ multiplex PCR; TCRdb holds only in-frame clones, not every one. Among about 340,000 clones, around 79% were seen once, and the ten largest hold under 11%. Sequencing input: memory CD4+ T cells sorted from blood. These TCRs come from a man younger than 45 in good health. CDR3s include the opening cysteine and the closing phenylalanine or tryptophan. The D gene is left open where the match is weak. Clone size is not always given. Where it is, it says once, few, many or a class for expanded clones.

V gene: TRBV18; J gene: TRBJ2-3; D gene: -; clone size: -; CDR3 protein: CASSPRGEDTQYF; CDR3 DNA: TGTGCCAGCTCACCCAGGGGGGAAGATACGCAGTATTTT
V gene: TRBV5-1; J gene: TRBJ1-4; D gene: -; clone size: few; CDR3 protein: CASSFVGGDEKLFF; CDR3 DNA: TGCGCCAGCAGCTTCGTGGGCGGGGATGAAAAACTGTTTTTT
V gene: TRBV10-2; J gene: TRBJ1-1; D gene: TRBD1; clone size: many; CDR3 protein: CASIRTGTGGVTEAFF; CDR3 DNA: TGCGCCAGCATTCGGACCGGGACAGGGGGAGTCACTGAAGCTTTCTTT
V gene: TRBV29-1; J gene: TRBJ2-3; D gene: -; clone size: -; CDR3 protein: CSVRGPTVTDTQYF; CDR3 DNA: TGCAGCGTGCGCGGACCAACCGTCACAGATACGCAGTATTTT
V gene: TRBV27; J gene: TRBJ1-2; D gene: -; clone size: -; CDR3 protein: CASSREYSNYGYTF; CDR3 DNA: TGTGCCAGTTCGCGGGAGTATTCCAACTATGGCTACACCTTC
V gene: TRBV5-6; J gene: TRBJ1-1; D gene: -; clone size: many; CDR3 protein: CASSLEAEAFF; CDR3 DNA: TGTGCCAGCAGCTTGGAGGCTGAAGCTTTCTTT
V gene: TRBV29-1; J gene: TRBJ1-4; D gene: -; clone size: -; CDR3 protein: CSVEDPKATNEKLFF; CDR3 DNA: TGCAGCGTTGAAGACCCGAAGGCAACTAATGAAAAACTGTTTTTT
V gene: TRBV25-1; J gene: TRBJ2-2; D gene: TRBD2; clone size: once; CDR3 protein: CASTYGRGRGFTGELFF; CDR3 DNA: TGTGCCAGCACCTATGGGAGGGGAAGGGGCTTCACCGGGGAGCTGTTTTTT
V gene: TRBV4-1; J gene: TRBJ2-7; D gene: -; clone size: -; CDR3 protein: CASSQDPDSYEQYF; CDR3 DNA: TGCGCCAGCAGCCAAGACCCGGACTCCTACGAGCAGTACTTC
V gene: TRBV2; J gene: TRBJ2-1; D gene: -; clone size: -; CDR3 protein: CASSEFLGNNEQFF; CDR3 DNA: TGTGCCAGCAGTGAATTCCTCGGGAACAATGAGCAGTTCTTC
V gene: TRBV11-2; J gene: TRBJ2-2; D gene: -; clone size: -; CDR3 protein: CASSSDWGGELFF; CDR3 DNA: TGTGCCAGCAGCTCTGATTGGGGCGGGGAGCTGTTTTTT
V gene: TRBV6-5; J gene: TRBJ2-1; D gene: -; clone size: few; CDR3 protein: CASSSTRPNEQFF; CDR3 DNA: TGTGCCAGCAGTTCGACTAGACCTAATGAGCAGTTCTTC
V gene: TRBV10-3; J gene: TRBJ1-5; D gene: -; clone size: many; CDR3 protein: CAINCTADSNQPQHF; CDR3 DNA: TGTGCCATCAACTGTACTGCCGATAGCAATCAGCCCCAGCATTTT
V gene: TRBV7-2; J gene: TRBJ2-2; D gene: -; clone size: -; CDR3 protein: CASSLSFYTGELFF; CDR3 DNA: TGTGCCAGCAGCTTATCCTTCTACACCGGGGAGCTGTTTTTT
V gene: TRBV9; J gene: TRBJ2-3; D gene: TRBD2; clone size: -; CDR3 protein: CASSGQRLAGTDTQYF; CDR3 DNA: TGTGCCAGCAGCGGCCAGAGACTAGCGGGCACAGATACGCAGTATTTT
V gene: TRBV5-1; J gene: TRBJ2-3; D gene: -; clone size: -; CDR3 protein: CASSLTSSDTQYF; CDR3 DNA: TGCGCCAGCAGCTTAACCAGTTCTGATACGCAGTATTTT
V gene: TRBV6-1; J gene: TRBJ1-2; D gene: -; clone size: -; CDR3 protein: CASSRLTANYGYTF; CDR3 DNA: TGTGCCAGCAGTCGACTGACAGCTAACTATGGCTACACCTTC
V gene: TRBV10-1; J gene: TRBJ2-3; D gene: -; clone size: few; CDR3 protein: CASSESPSGTDTQYF; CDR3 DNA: TGCGCCAGCAGTGAGTCTCCTAGCGGCACAGATACGCAGTATTTT
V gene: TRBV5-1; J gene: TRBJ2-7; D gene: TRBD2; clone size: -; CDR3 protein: CASSLAGTSVYEQYF; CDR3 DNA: TGCGCCAGCAGCTTGGCCGGGACTAGCGTATACGAGCAGTACTTC
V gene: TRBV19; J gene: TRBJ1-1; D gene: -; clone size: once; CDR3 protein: CASSIFLGGSEAFF; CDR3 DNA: TGTGCCAGTAGTATATTTCTGGGGGGCAGTGAAGCTTTCTTT
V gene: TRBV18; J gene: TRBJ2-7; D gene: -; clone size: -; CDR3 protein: CASSPGGTTYEQYF; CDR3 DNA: TGTGCCAGCTCACCCGGAGGGACGACCTACGAGCAGTACTTC
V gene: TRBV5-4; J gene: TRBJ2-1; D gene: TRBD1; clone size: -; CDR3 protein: CATGTGQGTHNEQFF; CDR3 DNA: TGTGCCACCGGAACGGGACAGGGCACCCACAATGAGCAGTTCTTC
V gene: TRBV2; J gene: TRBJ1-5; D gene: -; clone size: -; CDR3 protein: CASSGPGKGQPQHF; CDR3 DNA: TGTGCCAGCAGTGGGCCAGGGAAGGGTCAGCCCCAGCATTTT
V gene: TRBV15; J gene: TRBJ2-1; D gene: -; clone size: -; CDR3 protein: CATSLDPDTYNEQFF; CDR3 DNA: TGTGCCACCAGCCTAGATCCGGACACTTACAATGAGCAGTTCTTC
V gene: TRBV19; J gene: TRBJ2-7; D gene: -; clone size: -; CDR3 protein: CASSIQSRVNEQYF; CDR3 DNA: TGTGCCAGTAGTATCCAGTCCAGGGTCAACGAGCAGTACTTC
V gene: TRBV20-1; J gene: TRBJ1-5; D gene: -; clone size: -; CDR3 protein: CSAGAQPQHF; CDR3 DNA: TGCAGTGCTGGGGCTCAGCCCCAGCATTTT
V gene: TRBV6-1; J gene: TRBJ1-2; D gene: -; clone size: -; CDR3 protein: CASSEMVGRTYGYTF; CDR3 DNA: TGTGCCAGCAGTGAAATGGTAGGACGGACCTATGGCTACACCTTC